This TCR beta chain was found in a study of control samples from healthy donors and cancer patients. Some clones are missing from TCRdb's copy, which holds only in-frame ones; the method was immunoSEQ multiplex PCR. This sample yields over 90,000 clones, of which about 89% are seen a single time; 19% belongs to the top ten. This CDR3 is 15 amino acids long. The germline gives CDR1 SGHVS, CDR2 FNYEAQ. V was pared by 1 base and J by 8 bases, with 14 bases between. The chain recombines TRBV7-6 with TRBJ1-4, with unresolved D. Sequencing was done on a sample of PBMCs. The origin of this receptor is a man between 60 and 75 years old with lung cancer. CDR3 DNA sequence: TGTGCCAGCAGCTTAGTTGCGGGTCTTGGAGAAAAACTGTTTTTT. Its translation is CASSLVAGLGEKLFF. The variable domain in full, with the rest retrieved from reference TRBV7-6 and TRBJ1-4, is GAGVSQSPRYKVTKRGQDVALRCDPISGHVSLYWYRQALGQGPEFLTYFNYEAQQDKSGLPNDRFSAERPEGSISTLTIQRTEQRDSAMYRCASSLVAGLGEKLFFGSGTQLSVL.